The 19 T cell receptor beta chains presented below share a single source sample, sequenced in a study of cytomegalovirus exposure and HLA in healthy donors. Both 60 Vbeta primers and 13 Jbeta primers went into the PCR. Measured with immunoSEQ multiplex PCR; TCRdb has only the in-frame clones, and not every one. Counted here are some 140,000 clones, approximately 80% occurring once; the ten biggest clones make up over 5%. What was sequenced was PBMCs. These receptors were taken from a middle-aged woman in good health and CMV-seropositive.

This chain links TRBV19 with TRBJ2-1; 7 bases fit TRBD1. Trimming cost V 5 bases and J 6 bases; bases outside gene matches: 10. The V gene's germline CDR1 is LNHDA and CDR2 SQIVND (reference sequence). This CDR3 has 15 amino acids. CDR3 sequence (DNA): TGTGCCAGTAGTTCGCGGACCGCAGGGGGCAATGAGCAGTTCTTC. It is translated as CASSSRTAGGNEQFF.

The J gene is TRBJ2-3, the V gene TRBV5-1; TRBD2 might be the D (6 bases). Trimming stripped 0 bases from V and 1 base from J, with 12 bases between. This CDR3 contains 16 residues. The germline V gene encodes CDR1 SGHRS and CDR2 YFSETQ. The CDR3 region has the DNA TGCGCCAGCAGCTTGGTGAGGCGGGATGGCACAGATACGCAGTATTTT. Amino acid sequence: CASSLVRRDGTDTQYF.

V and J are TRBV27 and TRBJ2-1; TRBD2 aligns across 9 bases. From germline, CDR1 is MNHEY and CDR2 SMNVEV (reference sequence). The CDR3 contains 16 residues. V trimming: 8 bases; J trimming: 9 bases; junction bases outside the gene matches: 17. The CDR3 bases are TGTGCCAGCCGAAGTTCCGCCGGGACTAGCTCAAGTGAGCAGTTCTTC. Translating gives CASRSSAGTSSSEQFF.

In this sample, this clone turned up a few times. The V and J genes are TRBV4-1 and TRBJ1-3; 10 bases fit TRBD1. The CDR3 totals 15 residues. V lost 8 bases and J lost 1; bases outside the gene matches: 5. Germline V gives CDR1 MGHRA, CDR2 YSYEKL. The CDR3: CASGGQGPSGNTIYF. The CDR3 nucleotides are TGCGCCAGCGGGGGACAGGGGCCTTCTGGAAACACCATATATTTT.

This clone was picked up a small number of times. For the CDR3, the DNA is TGTGCCAGCAGCTTCGGGCTAGGGGCCTACGAGCAGTACTTC. This gives the protein CASSFGLGAYEQYF. V and J are TRBV5-4 and TRBJ2-7; possible D gene TRBD1, 5 bases. This CDR3 has 14 residues. Germline values: CDR1 SGHNT, CDR2 YYREEE (reference sequence). The ends were cut back, 2 bases at V and 2 bases at J, with 11 bases in the middle. Variable domain in full (rest from reference TRBV5-4 and TRBJ2-7): ETGVTQSPTHLIKTRGQQVTLRCSSQSGHNTVSWYQQALGQGPQFIFQYYREEENGRGNFPPRFSGLQFPNYSSELNVNALELDDSALYLCASSFGLGAYEQYFGPGTRLTVT.

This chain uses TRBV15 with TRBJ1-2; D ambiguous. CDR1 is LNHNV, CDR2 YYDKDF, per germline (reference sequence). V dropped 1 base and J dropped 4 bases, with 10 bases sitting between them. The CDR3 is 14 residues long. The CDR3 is CATSRALSPYGYTF. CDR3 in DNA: TGTGCCACCAGCAGAGCGTTAAGCCCCTATGGCTACACCTTC.

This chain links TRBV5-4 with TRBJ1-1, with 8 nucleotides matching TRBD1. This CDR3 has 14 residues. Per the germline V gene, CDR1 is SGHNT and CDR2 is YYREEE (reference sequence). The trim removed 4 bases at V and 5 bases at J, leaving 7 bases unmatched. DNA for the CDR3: TGTGCCAGCAGCCTAGTAGACAGGGGAACTGAAGCTTTCTTT. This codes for CASSLVDRGTEAFF.

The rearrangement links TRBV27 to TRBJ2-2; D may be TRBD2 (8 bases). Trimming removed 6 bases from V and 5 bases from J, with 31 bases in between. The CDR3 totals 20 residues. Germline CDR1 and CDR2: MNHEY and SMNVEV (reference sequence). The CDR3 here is CASRATGSVAGFWSTGELFF. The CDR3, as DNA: TGTGCCAGCAGAGCGACAGGGTCTGTAGCGGGGTTTTGGTCGACCGGGGAGCTGTTTTTT.

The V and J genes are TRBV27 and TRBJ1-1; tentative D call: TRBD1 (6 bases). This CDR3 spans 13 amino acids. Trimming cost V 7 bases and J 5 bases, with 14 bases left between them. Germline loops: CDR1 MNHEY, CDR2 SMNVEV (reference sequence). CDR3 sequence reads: CASKDSFLTEAFF. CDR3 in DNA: TGTGCCAGCAAGGACAGTTTCTTGACTGAAGCTTTCTTT.

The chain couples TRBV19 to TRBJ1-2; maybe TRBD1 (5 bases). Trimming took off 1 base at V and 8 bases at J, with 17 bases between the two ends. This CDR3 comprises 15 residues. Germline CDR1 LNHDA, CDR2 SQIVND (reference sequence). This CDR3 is CASSIGGLAAIGYTF. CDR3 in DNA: TGTGCCAGTAGTATAGGGGGCTTAGCCGCGATAGGCTACACCTTC.

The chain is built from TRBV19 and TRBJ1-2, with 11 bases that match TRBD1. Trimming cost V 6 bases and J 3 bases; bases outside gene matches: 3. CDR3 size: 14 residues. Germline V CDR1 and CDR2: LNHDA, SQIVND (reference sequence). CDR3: CASRDRGHHYGYTF. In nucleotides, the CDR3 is TGTGCCAGTAGGGACAGGGGGCACCACTATGGCTACACCTTC.

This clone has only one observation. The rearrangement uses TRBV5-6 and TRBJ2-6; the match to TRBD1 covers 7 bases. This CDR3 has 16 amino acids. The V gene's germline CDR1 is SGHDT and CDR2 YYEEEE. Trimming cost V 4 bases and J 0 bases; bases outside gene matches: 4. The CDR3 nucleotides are TGTGCCAGCAGCGACAGGGAGTTCTCTGGGGCCAACGTCCTGACTTTC. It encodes CASSDREFSGANVLTF.

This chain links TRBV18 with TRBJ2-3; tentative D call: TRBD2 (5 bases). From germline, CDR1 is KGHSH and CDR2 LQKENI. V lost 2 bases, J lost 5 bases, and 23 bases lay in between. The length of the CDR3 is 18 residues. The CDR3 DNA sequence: TGTGCCAGCTCACCAAACCCCCTTTACCCGGCGGGTGGAGATACGCAGTATTTT. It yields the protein CASSPNPLYPAGGDTQYF.

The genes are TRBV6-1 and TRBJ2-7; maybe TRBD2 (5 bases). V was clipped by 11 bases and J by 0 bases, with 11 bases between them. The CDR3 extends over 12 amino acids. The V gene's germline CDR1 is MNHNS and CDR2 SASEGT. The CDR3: CAVSGNSYEQYF. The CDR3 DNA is TGTGCCGTCTCGGGAAACTCCTACGAGCAGTACTTC.

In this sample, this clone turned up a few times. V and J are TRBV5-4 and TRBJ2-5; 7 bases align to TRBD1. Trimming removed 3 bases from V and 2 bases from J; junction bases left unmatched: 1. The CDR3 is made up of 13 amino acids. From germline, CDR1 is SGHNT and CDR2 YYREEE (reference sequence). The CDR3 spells CASSSQGQETQYF. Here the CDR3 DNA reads TGTGCCAGCAGCTCACAGGGGCAAGAGACCCAGTACTTC.

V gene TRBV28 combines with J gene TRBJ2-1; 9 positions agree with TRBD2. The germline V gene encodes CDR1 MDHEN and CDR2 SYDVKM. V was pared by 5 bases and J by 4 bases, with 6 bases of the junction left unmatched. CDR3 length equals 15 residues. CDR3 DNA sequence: TGTGCCAGCAGTCCGTGGCGGGAGGGTTACAATGAGCAGTTCTTC. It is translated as CASSPWREGYNEQFF.

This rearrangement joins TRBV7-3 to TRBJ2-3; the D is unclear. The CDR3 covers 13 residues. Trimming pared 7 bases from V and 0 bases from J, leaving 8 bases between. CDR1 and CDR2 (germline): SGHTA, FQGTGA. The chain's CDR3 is CASKATSTDTQYF. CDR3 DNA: TGTGCCAGCAAGGCGACTAGCACAGATACGCAGTATTTT.

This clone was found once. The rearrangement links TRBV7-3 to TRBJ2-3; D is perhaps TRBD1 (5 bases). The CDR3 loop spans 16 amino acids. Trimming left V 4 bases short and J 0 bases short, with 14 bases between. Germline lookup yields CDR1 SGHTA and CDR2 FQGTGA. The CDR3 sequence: CASSSQGPTSTDTQYF. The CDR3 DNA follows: TGTGCCAGCAGCTCCCAGGGTCCCACTAGCACAGATACGCAGTATTTT. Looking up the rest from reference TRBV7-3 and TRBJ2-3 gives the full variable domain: GAGVSQTPSNKVTEKGKYVELRCDPISGHTALYWYRQSLGQGPEFLIYFQGTGAADDSGLPNDRFFAVRPEGSVSTLKIQRTERGDSAVYLCASSSQGPTSTDTQYFGPGTRLTVL.

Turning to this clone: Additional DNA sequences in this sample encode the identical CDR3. The CDR3 nucleotides are TGTGCCAGCAGGAGGGACAGGGGCTACGAGCAGTACTTC. Its protein product is CASRRDRGYEQYF. The chain joins TRBV6-1 to TRBJ2-7; 10 nucleotides agree with TRBD1. J was trimmed by 3 bases and V by 6 bases; bases with no gene match: 2. Germline loops: CDR1 MNHNS, CDR2 SASEGT. The CDR3 spans 13 residues.